The source of this T cell receptor beta chain is a study of T cell repertoires in cytomegalovirus infection. On the study more broadly: In the study, CMV epitopes included recently identified HLA-C-restricted and well-studied HLA-B-restricted ones. Both a matching HLA type and CMV infection were indicated by public TCR beta signatures.

Of note for this clonotype: Its target is not known.

The V gene's germline CDR1 is MNHNY and CDR2 SVGAGI (reference sequence). Trimming removed 1 base at V and 4 bases at J, with 7 bases between. This CDR3 spans 13 amino acids. TCRdb processed the reads anew with MiXCR; each CDR3 protein has one entry. The data contain about 920,000 distinct CDR3 sequences, approximately 31% of them singletons. Points from the study as a whole: CMV-specific TCR beta clonotypes restricted by HLA-C were the ones dominating the ex vivo response. Cumulative frequency of public TCR beta families picked out carriers of CMV plus the relevant HLA.

The chain employs TRBV6-6 and TRBJ1-2; D is uncertain. The TCR sequence derives from a human donor in good health (CMV status not recorded). Some clones in this sample may be carry-over from other donors' samples. The specimen was cultured CD8+ T cells from PBMCs, collected from culture after CMV antigen stimulation. The CDR3 coding sequence is TGTGCCAGCAGTTACTTGGCAGCCTATGGCTACACCTTC. This encodes CASSYLAAYGYTF.